The rows below give T cell receptor beta chains drawn from one sample of a study of blood T cell repertoires in COVID-19. The table came from immunoSEQ multiplex PCR; TCRdb's copy has only in-frame clones and leaves some out. The sample lists fewer than 200,000 clones; 88% were seen once. The sequenced sample was peripheral blood. The source is a man aged 60-69 years with acute or convalescent COVID-19. Each CDR3 is given with its conserved first and last residue. The order of the fields is J gene, V gene, D gene, clone size, CDR3 DNA, CDR3 protein. The D gene is left open where the match is weak. Only part of the rows carry a size: once, few, many, or a class if the clone is expanded.

>TRBJ1-2|TRBV14|-|once
TGTGCCAGCAGCCCACGGGGATATGGCTACACCTTC
CASSPRGYGYTF
>TRBJ1-4|TRBV29-1|TRBD1|-
TGCAGCGTTTCAAGGACAGGCACTAATGAAAAACTGTTTTTT
CSVSRTGTNEKLFF
>TRBJ1-1|TRBV6-6|TRBD1|-
TGTGCCAGCAACCCGACAGGGCTCACTGAAGCTTTCTTT
CASNPTGLTEAFF
>TRBJ2-1|TRBV3-1/TRBV3-2|-|once
TGTGCCAGCAGCCAAGTCCAGGAAATCTATGAGCAGTTCTTC
CASSQVQEIYEQFF
>TRBJ1-1|TRBV7-6|-|-
TGTGCCAGCAGCTTAGAAGCGGGGCATGTTTCCAGGGTTTTCTTT
CASSLEAGHVSRVFF
>TRBJ2-1|TRBV9|-|once
TGTGCCAGCAGCGTAGTCTCGGGGAGTGAGCAGTTCTTC
CASSVVSGSEQFF
>TRBJ2-4|TRBV30|TRBD2|-
TGTGCCTGGAGCCACGCCGGGACGGGGGGGAACATTCAGTACTTC
CAWSHAGTGGNIQYF
>TRBJ1-5|TRBV24-1|TRBD1|-
TGTGCCACCAGTGACCCCGGACAGGGGGGCAATCAGCCCCAGCATTTT
CATSDPGQGGNQPQHF
>TRBJ1-2|TRBV27|-|-
TGTGCCAGCAGCTCGCTGTTCGGGGTTAACTATGGCTACACCTTC
CASSSLFGVNYGYTF
>TRBJ1-6|TRBV30|-|-
TGTGCCTGGAAGGGGGGGGTCTCCTATAATTCACCCCTCCACTTT
CAWKGGVSYNSPLHF
>TRBJ2-7|TRBV2|-|once
TGTGCCAGCAGGCGGACAGTTTACGAGCAGTACTTC
CASRRTVYEQYF
>TRBJ1-1|TRBV9|TRBD1|-
TGTGCCAGCAGCGTAAACCCAGGGGGTCCGAACACTGAAGCTTTCTTT
CASSVNPGGPNTEAFF
>TRBJ1-2|TRBV6-5|TRBD1|-
TGTGCCAGCAGCCTCCGGACAGGGAACTATGGCTACACCTTC
CASSLRTGNYGYTF
>TRBJ1-2|TRBV11-2|TRBD1|-
TGTGCCAGCAGCTCCCCGACAGGGGGCGGCTATGGCTACACCTTC
CASSSPTGGGYGYTF
>TRBJ2-1|TRBV11-2|-|-
TGTGCCAGCAGGCCACCGACCCAGGGCTCCAATGAGCAGTTCTTC
CASRPPTQGSNEQFF
>TRBJ2-3|TRBV7-6|-|-
TGTGCCAGCAGCCGCGGGACCAGTGGCCCCGTAAGTGCAGATACGCAGTATTTT
CASSRGTSGPVSADTQYF
>TRBJ2-2|TRBV24-1|-|-
TGTGCCACCAGTGATTGGTCCGGGACATCTGTCTCCGGGGAGCTGTTTTTT
CATSDWSGTSVSGELFF
>TRBJ2-5|TRBV30|-|-
TGTGCCTGGAACCGCGACCAACGGGAAGAGACCCAGTACTTC
CAWNRDQREETQYF
>TRBJ2-7|TRBV30|-|-
TGTGCCTGGAGTGTTAGCTACGAGCAGTACTTC
CAWSVSYEQYF
>TRBJ2-3|TRBV29-1|-|-
TGCAGCGCTAGACGGACAGGGAGGGTCACAGATACGCAGTATTTT
CSARRTGRVTDTQYF
>TRBJ1-1|TRBV27|TRBD1|-
TGTGCCAGCAGTTGGGACAGGGAGGTCACTGAAGCTTTCTTT
CASSWDREVTEAFF
>TRBJ1-1|TRBV27|-|once
TGTGCCAGCAGTTCCCTCAGATTGATGAACACTGAAGCTTTCTTT
CASSSLRLMNTEAFF
>TRBJ2-1|TRBV11-3|TRBD2|-
TGTGCCAGCAGCTTAGATATAGCGACTAGCGGGGGGAATGAGCAGTTCTTC
CASSLDIATSGGNEQFF
>TRBJ1-1|TRBV11-1|-|-
TGTGCCAGCAGCTTAGCGGGAGGGTCCGCAACTGAAGCTTTCTTT
CASSLAGGSATEAFF
>TRBJ1-5|TRBV19|TRBD1|-
TGTGCCAGTACGGGGACAGGGGCTCCTCAGCCCCAGCATTTT
CASTGTGAPQPQHF
>TRBJ1-6|TRBV2|-|-
TGTGCCAGCAGTGAAATTCTTAATTCACCCCTCCACTTT
CASSEILNSPLHF
>TRBJ2-3|TRBV11-2|-|-
TGTGCCAGCAGCTTATCGGGGATCGATACGCAGTATTTT
CASSLSGIDTQYF
>TRBJ2-3|TRBV3-1/TRBV3-2|-|-
TGTGCCAGCAGCCAAGCTAGCCCAGGGGCTCCTAGCACAGATACGCAGTATTTT
CASSQASPGAPSTDTQYF
>TRBJ2-5|TRBV11-1|-|few
TGTGCCAGCACCCCCGCGACACGCCAAGAGACCCAGTACTTC
CASTPATRQETQYF
>TRBJ1-4|TRBV29-1|-|-
TGCAGCGTTGAGCCCGTACAGAATGAAAAACTGTTTTTT
CSVEPVQNEKLFF
>TRBJ1-2|TRBV2|TRBD1|-
TGTGCCAGCAGTTATTTCTCAGGGGGTGGGTATGGCTACACCTTC
CASSYFSGGGYGYTF
>TRBJ2-1|TRBV11-3|-|-
TGTGCCAGCAGCAAACGGACAGTTCCAAACAATGAGCAGTTCTTC
CASSKRTVPNNEQFF
>TRBJ2-1|TRBV15|TRBD2|-
TGTGCCACCAGCAGAGGGCGGGAGACGAGAAATGAGCAGTTCTTC
CATSRGRETRNEQFF
>TRBJ1-2|TRBV18|TRBD1|-
TGTGCCAGCTCACCAGGGACAGGAGCAAATGGCTACACCTTC
CASSPGTGANGYTF
>TRBJ1-3|TRBV7-9|-|-
TGTGCCAGCAGCTTAGGAACGGGCTCTGGAAACACCATATATTTT
CASSLGTGSGNTIYF
>TRBJ2-7|TRBV6-2/TRBV6-3|TRBD1|-
TGTGCCAGCAGCAACCCCGGGACAGGGGCTAGCGAGCAGTACTTC
CASSNPGTGASEQYF
>TRBJ1-5|TRBV10-2|TRBD1|few
TGCGCCAGCAGCCTTAACAGGGGAGGCAATCAGCCCCAGCATTTT
CASSLNRGGNQPQHF
>TRBJ2-5|TRBV9|-|-
TGTGCCAGCAGCGTACGCGGCGGAGAGACCCAGTACTTC
CASSVRGGETQYF
>TRBJ1-2|TRBV5-5|-|few
TGTGCCAGCTCTTTCGGGGGGGACTCTCGGGTCTATGGCTACACCTTC
CASSFGGDSRVYGYTF
>TRBJ1-1|TRBV19|-|-
TGTGCCAGTAGCTCCCGGGTGAACACTGAAGCTTTCTTT
CASSSRVNTEAFF
>TRBJ2-2|TRBV7-3|TRBD2|-
TGTGCCAGCAGCAGGCTAGCGGAGAACACCGGGGAGCTGTTTTTT
CASSRLAENTGELFF
>TRBJ1-2|TRBV18|-|-
TGTGCCAGCTCCCCAGAGGCCGGTCTTAACTATGGCTACACCTTC
CASSPEAGLNYGYTF
>TRBJ1-1|TRBV19|-|-
TGTGCCAGTAGTATAGATGCGGGCGGGGGGACTGAAGCTTTCTTT
CASSIDAGGGTEAFF
>TRBJ2-6|TRBV5-1|-|once
TGCGCCAGCAGCTTGGATTACTCTGGGGCCAACGTCCTGACTTTC
CASSLDYSGANVLTF